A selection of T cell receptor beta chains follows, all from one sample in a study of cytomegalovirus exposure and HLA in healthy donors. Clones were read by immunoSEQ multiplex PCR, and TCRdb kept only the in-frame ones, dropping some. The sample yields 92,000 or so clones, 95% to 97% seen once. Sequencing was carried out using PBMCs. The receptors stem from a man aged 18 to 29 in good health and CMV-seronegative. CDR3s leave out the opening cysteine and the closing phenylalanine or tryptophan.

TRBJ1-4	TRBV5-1	ASSPAGGIAEKLF
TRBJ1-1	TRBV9	ASSVRGGNTEAF
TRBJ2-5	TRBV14	ASSQVGSGSETQY
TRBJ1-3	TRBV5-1	ASSLVIEGSGNTIY
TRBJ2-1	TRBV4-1	ASSQVGQGGKREQF
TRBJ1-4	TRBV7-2	ASSLTGKREKLF
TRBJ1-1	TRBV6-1	ATYGQGPFGAF
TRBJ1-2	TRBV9	ASSGGGSNYGYT
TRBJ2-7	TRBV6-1	ASVIMANSYEQY
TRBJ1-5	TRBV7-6	ASSLAKGPNQPQH
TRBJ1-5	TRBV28	ASRTWRQGADQPQH
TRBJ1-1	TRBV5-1	ASSGRQGKAEAF
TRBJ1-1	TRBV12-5	ASGLSSFGGTEAF
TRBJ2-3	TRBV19	ASRETGSGTDTQY
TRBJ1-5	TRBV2	ASSADRGNQPQH
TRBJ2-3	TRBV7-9	ASSPTLAGSTDTQY
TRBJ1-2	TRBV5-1	ASTTGEGYYGYT
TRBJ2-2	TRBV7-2	ASSLRAGGNTGELF
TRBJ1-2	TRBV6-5	ASRTNRGYT
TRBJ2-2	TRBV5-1	ASSLIQGGTGELF
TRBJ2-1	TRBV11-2	ASSVKREGLNEQF
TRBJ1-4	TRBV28	AGGQTNEKLF
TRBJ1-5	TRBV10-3	AISSRGDQPQH
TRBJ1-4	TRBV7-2	ASSLATGSEKLF
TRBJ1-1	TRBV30	AWNTNMNTEAF
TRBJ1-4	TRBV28	ASGQTEKLF
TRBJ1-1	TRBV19	ASSMVAPGQAHPTEAF
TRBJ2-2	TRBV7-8	ASSLAGTSGTGELF
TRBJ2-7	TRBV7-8	ASSLNSREQY
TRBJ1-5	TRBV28	ASHTQVQPQH
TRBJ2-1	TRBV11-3	ASSQEREQF
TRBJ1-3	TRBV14	ASSQDWSSVSGNTIY
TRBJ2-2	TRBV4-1	ASSQVSRVNTGELF
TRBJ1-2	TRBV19	ATHRGRGYGYT
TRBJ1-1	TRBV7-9	ASSLVGGWTEAF
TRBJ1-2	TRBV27	ASSLSGGNYGYT
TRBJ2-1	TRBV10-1	ASSGGQIPTIEQF
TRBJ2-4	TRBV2	ASSRLAGGLRSNIQY
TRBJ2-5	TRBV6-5	ASSPDRVQETQY
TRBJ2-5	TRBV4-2	ASSQRRLGREETQY
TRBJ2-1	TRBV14	ASSQGVTSADNEQF
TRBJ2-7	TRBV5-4	ASSLHRGIYEQY
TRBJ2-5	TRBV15	ATSRGTSQETQY
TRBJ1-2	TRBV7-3	ASSLTGLEDYGYT
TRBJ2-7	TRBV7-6	ASSSRGGQGIYEQY
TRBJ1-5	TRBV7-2	ASSLSRNQPQH
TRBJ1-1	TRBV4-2	ASSQAGLKNTEAF
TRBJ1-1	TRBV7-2	ASSLARQNTEAF
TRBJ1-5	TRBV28	ASTIPGQMAQPQH
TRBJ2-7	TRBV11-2	ASSPSQGKFDEQY
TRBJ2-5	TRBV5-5	ASSSGETQY
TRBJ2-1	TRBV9	ASSVVLASYNEQF
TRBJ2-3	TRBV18	ASSPPFLAGGGDTQY